Described below is a single TCR beta chain sequence and its context. The sample belongs to a study of cytomegalovirus exposure and HLA in healthy donors. PCR involved 60 Vbeta and 13 Jbeta primers. This table comes from immunoSEQ multiplex PCR, and its TCRdb copy is limited to in-frame clones, with some not included. The table lists 80,000 to 100,000 clones, 81% of them singletons. The CDR3 length is 13 residues. V gave up 6 bases and J gave up 1 base, with 10 bases separating them. Germline CDR1 is MGHDK and CDR2 is SYGVNS. Input material: PBMCs. The source is a man between 35 and 55 years old in good health and CMV-seronegative. The V call is TRBV25-1, the J call TRBJ2-7; weak D call: TRBD2 (5 bases). The CDR3 region is CASRSPGSYEQYF. CDR3 DNA: TGTGCCAGCAGATCCCCGGGGTCCTACGAGCAGTACTTC.